There are a few counts of the clone carrying this TCR gamma chain. The TCRdb protein comes from a much larger clone and disagrees with this DNA's translation at residue 9, likely due to a read error; the protein given here is derived from the DNA. The source of the sample is a study of gammadelta T cells in human blood. The CDR3 extends over 11 amino acids. TCRdb reprocessed the RT-PCR reads using CATT. The data hold around 180 gamma-chain clones, with roughly 1.5% observed a single time. The sequenced sample consisted of non-Vgamma9Vdelta2 gamma-delta T cells from fetal blood. The gene calls are TRGV10 and TRGJ1 or TRGJ2. TRGV10 is filed as an ORF, its function uncertain. The sequence came from a human fetus. Here the CDR3 reads CAAWDYYKELF. CDR3 nucleotide sequence: TGTGCTGCGTGGGATTATTATAAGGAACTCTTT.